The present TCR beta chain was sequenced within a study of technical replicates of blood from several donors. Profiled with immunoSEQ multiplex PCR; TCRdb holds only in-frame clones, not every one. The sample consists of 73,000 or so clones, roughly 90% of them appearing once. This CDR3 contains 14 residues. V lost 2 bases to trimming and J lost 4 bases; unmatched junction nucleotides: 3. Germline CDR1 is SGHRS and CDR2 is YFSETQ. The chain recombines TRBV5-1 with TRBJ2-7; 10 bases map to TRBD1. Input material: T cells isolated from PBMCs. The sequence was collected from a human donor in good health. The CDR3 nucleotides are TGCGCCAGCAGCTTTGACAGGGGGCTGTACGAGCAGTACTTC. Its protein is CASSFDRGLYEQYF.